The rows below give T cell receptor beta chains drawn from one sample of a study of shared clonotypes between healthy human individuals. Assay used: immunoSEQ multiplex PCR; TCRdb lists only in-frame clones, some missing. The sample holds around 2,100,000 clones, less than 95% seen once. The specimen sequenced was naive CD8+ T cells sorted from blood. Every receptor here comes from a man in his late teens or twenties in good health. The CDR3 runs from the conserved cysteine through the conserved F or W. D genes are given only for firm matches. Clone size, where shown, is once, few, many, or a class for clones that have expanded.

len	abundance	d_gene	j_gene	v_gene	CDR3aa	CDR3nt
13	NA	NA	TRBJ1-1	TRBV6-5	CASSYNGGTEAFF	TGTGCCAGCAGTTACAATGGGGGGACTGAAGCTTTCTTT
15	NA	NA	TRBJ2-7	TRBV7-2	CASRVRSRSTYEQYF	TGTGCCAGCAGAGTGAGAAGCAGGTCGACCTACGAGCAGTACTTC
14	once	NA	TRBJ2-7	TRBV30	CAWSVLVGVNEQYF	TGTGCCTGGAGTGTACTCGTGGGAGTCAACGAGCAGTACTTC
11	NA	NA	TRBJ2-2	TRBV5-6	CASSLLGELFF	TGTGCCAGCAGCTTGCTCGGGGAGCTGTTTTTT
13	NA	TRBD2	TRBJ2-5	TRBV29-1	CSVEGTNQETQYF	TGCAGCGTTGAGGGGACTAATCAAGAGACCCAGTACTTC
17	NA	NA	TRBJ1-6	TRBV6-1	CASSEANVPFDNSPLHF	TGTGCCAGCAGTGAAGCGAATGTGCCCTTCGATAATTCACCCCTCCACTTT
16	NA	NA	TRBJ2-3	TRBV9	CASSPTLGALTDTQYF	TGTGCCAGCAGCCCCACCCTCGGGGCCCTAACAGATACGCAGTATTTT
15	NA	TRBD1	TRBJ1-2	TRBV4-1	CASSQLRTGGEGYTF	TGCGCCAGCAGCCAACTAAGGACAGGGGGCGAAGGCTACACCTTC
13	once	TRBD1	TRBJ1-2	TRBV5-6	CASSWDRAYGYTF	TGTGCCAGCAGCTGGGACAGGGCCTATGGCTACACCTTC
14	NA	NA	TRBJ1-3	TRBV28	CASSFSRSGNTIYF	TGTGCCAGCAGTTTTTCGCGCTCTGGAAACACCATATATTTT
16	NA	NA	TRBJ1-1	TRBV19	CASSIGGGYMNTEAFF	TGTGCCAGTAGTATAGGGGGCGGGTATATGAACACTGAAGCTTTCTTT
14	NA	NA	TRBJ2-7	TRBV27	CASSIGSSSYEQYF	TGTGCCAGCAGTATCGGGTCCTCCTCCTACGAGCAGTACTTC
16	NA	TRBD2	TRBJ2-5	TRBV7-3	CASSTGTSGGSGTQYF	TGTGCCAGCAGCACCGGGACTAGCGGGGGTAGTGGGACCCAGTACTTC
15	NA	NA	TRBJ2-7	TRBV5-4	CASSQAEGSSYEQYF	TGCGCCAGCAGCCAAGCGGAGGGAAGCTCCTACGAGCAGTACTTC
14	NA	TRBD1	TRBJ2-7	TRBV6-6	CASTSGQPFYEQYF	TGTGCCAGCACCTCGGGACAGCCCTTCTACGAGCAGTACTTC
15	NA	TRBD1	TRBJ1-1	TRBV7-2	CASSTRTGGLTEAFF	TGTGCCAGCAGCACTAGGACAGGGGGCCTCACTGAAGCTTTCTTT
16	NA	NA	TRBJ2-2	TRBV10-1	CASSDPTGWGTGELFF	TGCGCCAGCAGCGATCCTACAGGGTGGGGCACCGGGGAGCTGTTTTTT
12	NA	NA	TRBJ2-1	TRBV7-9	CASTGWYNEQFF	TGTGCCAGCACGGGGTGGTACAATGAGCAGTTCTTC
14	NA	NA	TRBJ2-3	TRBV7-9	CASSLAGAPDTQYF	TGTGCCAGCAGCTTAGCCGGTGCACCGGATACGCAGTATTTT
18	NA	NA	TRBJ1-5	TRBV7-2	CASSPAAQGWLLDQPQHF	TGTGCCAGCAGCCCAGCCGCCCAGGGATGGTTATTGGATCAGCCCCAGCATTTT
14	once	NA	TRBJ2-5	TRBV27	CASSLETAQETQYF	TGTGCCAGCAGCCTCGAAACAGCCCAAGAGACCCAGTACTTC
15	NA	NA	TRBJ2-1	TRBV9	CASSVEVGGYNEQFF	TGTGCCAGCAGCGTAGAAGTGGGGGGATACAATGAGCAGTTCTTC
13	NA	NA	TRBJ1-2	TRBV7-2	CASIPTGSYGYTF	TGTGCCAGCATCCCGACAGGTTCCTATGGCTACACCTTC
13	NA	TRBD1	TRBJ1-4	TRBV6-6	CASGGTGDEKLFF	TGTGCCAGCGGCGGGACAGGGGATGAAAAACTGTTTTTT
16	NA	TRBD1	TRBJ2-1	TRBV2	CASSEAAGGESGEQFF	TGTGCCAGCAGTGAAGCGGCAGGGGGCGAAAGTGGTGAGCAGTTCTTC
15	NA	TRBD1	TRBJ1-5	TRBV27	CASSAGQTTTQPQHF	TGTGCCAGCAGTGCGGGACAGACGACGACTCAGCCCCAGCATTTT
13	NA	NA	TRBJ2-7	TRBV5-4	CASSGWDSYEQYF	TGTGCCAGCAGTGGGTGGGACTCCTACGAGCAGTACTTC
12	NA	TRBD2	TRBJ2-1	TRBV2	CASSDTSVEQFF	TGTGCCAGCAGCGATACTAGCGTTGAGCAGTTCTTC
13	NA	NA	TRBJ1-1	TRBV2	CASSDAENTEAFF	TGTGCCAGCAGTGACGCTGAGAACACTGAAGCTTTCTTT
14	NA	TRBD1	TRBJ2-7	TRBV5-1	CASSLGQGANEQYF	TGCGCCAGCAGCTTGGGTCAGGGGGCGAACGAGCAGTACTTC
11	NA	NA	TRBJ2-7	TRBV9	CASSPGREQYF	TGTGCCAGCAGCCCGGGGAGAGAGCAGTACTTC
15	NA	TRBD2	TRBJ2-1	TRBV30	CAWRAGTSPYNEQFF	TGTGCCTGGAGAGCCGGGACTAGCCCTTACAATGAGCAGTTCTTC
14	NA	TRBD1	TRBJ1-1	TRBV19	CASSSRQGVPEAFF	TGTGCCAGTAGCAGTCGGCAGGGGGTCCCTGAAGCTTTCTTT
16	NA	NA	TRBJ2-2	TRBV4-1	CASSQDPGTGTGELFF	TGCGCCAGCAGCCAAGATCCGGGTACGGGCACCGGGGAGCTGTTTTTT